This T cell receptor (beta chain) was recorded in a study of blood T cell repertoires in COVID-19. In germline, CDR1 is SNHLY, CDR2 FYNNEI. Trimming cost V 3 bases and J 1 base, with 6 bases left between them. CDR3 size: 13 residues. In the authors' workflow: Amplifying reference gene primers gave estimates of nucleated cell counts. Using immunoSEQ multiplex PCR, the repertoire was profiled, and TCRdb retains in-frame clones only, with some absent. The V and J calls and the clone size are those of that table, but D and trimming were determined from the DNA. The sample comprises over 200,000 clones, roughly four fifths of which are singletons, and about 8% rests with the top ten.

This chain uses TRBV2 with TRBJ1-1; D unclear. Input material: peripheral blood. This TCR derives from a woman in her forties or fifties with active or convalescent COVID-19. CDR3 sequence reads: CASSDSGNTEAFF. CDR3 nucleotides: TGTGCCAGCAGTGATAGTGGGAACACTGAAGCTTTCTTT. The full variable domain, in which reference TRBV2 and TRBJ1-1 provide the parts outside the CDR3, is EPEVTQTPSHQVTQMGQEVILRCVPISNHLYFYWYRQILGQKVEFLVSFYNNEISEKSEIFDDQFSVERPDGSNFTLKIRSTKLEDSAMYFCASSDSGNTEAFFGQGTRLTVV.